Many counts were recorded for the clone carrying this TCR beta chain. Time point reported: newly diagnosed GD, antithyroid drugs for less than 3 months. Extracted RNA from PBMCs served as the source of the TCR library. This specimen comes from a study of regulatory T cells in long-lasting Graves disease. Construction of the TCR beta libraries employed iRepertoire HTBI primers in conjunction with Arm-PCR of CDR3 regions. MiXCR, run by TCRdb on the multiplex PCR reads, gives a single entry per CDR3 protein. This repertoire shows 550,000 to 700,000 distinct CDR3 sequences, 16% found once; its top ten account for approximately 12%. V trimming: 0 bases; J trimming: 5 bases; junction bases outside the gene matches: 3. CDR3 length: 14 amino acids. Per the germline V gene, CDR1 is GTSNPN and CDR2 is SVGIG (reference sequence). These same records also appear under a second study, on T cells in Graves' hyperthyroidism and ophthalmopathy.

The source was peripheral blood mononuclear cells (PBMCs), collected at new diagnosis, from a patient treated with antithyroid drugs. J is TRBJ2-5 and V is TRBV30, with 10 nucleotides matching TRBD2. The receptor was isolated from a young man with Graves disease. The CDR3 sequence: CAWSVKAGGETQYF. CDR3 DNA sequence: TGTGCCTGGAGTGTAAAAGCGGGAGGGGAGACCCAGTACTTC.